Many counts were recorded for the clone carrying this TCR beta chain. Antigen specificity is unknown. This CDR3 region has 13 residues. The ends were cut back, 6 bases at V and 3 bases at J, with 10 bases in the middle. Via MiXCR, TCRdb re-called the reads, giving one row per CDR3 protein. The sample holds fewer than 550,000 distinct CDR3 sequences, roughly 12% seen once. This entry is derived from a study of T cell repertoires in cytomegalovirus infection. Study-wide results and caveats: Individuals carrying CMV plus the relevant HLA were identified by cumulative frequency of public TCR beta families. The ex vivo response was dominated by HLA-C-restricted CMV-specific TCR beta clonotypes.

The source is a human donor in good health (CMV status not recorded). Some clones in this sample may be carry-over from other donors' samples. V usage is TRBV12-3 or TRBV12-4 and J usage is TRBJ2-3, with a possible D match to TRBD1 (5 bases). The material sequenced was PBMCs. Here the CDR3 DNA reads TGTGCCAGCAGCCAAGGGGAAACAGATACGCAGTATTTT. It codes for CASSQGETDTQYF.